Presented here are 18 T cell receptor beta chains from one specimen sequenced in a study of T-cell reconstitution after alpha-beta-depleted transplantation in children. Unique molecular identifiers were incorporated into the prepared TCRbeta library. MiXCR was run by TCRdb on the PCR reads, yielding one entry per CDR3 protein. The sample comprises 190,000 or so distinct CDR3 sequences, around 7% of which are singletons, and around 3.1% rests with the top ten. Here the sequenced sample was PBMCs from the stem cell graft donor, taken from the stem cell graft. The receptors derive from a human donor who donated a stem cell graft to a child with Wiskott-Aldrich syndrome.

The CDR3 region is CASSLKLNTEAFF. The DNA of the CDR3 is TGTGCCAGCAGTCTAAAACTGAACACTGAAGCTTTCTTT. The chain employs TRBV6-6 and TRBJ1-1; D unresolved. The germline gives CDR1 MNHNY, CDR2 SVGAGI (reference sequence). The CDR3 is made up of 13 amino acids. The V and J ends lost 5 bases and 0 bases respectively, with 7 bases between them.

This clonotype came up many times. CDR3: CASRPGLADTQYF. The CDR3 DNA reads TGTGCCAGCAGACCTGGACTCGCTGATACGCAGTATTTT. This rearrangement joins TRBV6-2 or TRBV6-3 to TRBJ2-3; a possible D gene is TRBD2 (5 bases). Per germline, CDR1 MNHEY and CDR2 SVGEGT. The CDR3 runs to 13 residues. Trimming took off 6 bases at V and 6 bases at J, with 13 bases between the two ends.

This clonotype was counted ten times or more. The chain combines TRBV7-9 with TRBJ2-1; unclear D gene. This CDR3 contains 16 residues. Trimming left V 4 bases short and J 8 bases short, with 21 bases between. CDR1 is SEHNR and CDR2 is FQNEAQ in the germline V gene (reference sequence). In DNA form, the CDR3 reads TGTGCCAGCAGCTCTGACTCCTCAAGGGTGCTGGATGAGCAGTTCTTC. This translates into CASSSDSSRVLDEQFF. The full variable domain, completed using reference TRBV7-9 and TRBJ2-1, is DTGVSQNPRHKITKRGQNVTFRCDPISEHNRLYWYRQTLGQGPEFLTYFQNEAQLEKSRLLSDRFSAERPKGSFSTLEIQRTEQGDSAMYLCASSSDSSRVLDEQFFGPGTRLTVL.

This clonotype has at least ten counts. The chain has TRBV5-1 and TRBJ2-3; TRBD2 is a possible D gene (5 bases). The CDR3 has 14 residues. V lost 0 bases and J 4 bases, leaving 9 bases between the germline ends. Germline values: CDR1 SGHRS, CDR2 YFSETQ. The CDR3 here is CASSLGGIADTQYF. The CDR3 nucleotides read TGCGCCAGCAGCTTGGGAGGGATTGCAGATACGCAGTATTTT.

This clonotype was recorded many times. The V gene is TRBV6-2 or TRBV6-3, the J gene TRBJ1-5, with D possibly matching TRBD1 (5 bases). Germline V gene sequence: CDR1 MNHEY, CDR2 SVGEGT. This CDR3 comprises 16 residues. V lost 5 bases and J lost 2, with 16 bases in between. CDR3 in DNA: TGTGCCAGCAGTAGCCATCTGGGGGGAGGCAATCAGCCCCAGCATTTT. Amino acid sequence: CASSSHLGGGNQPQHF.

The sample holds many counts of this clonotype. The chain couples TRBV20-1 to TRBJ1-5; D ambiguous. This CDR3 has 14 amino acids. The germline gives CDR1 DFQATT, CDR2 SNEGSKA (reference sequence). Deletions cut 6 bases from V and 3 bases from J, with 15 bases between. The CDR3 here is CSARRSLNNQPQHF. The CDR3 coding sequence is TGCAGTGCGCGAAGGAGTCTAAACAATCAGCCCCAGCATTTT.

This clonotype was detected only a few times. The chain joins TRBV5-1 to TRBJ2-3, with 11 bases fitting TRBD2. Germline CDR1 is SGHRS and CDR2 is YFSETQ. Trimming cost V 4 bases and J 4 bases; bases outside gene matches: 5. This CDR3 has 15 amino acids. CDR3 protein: CASSPLAGVSDTQYF. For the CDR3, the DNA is TGCGCCAGCAGCCCACTAGCGGGAGTGTCAGATACGCAGTATTTT.

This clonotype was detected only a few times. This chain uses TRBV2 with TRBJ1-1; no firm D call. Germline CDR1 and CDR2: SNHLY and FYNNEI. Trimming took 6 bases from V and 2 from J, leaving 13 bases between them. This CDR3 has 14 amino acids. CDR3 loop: CASSFLQSNTEAFF. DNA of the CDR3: TGTGCCAGCAGCTTCTTACAGTCAAACACTGAAGCTTTCTTT.

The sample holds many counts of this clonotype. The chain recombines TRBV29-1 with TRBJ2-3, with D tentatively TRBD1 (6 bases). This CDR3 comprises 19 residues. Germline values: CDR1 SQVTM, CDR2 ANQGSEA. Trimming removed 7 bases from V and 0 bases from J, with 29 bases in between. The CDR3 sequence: CSAEGMGRGKPASTDTQYF. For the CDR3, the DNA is TGCAGCGCCGAGGGGATGGGCAGGGGAAAACCCGCTAGCACAGATACGCAGTATTTT.

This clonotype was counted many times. The CDR3 loop is CASSDQTNTEAFF. In DNA, the CDR3 is TGCGCCAGCAGCGACCAAACGAACACTGAAGCTTTCTTT. The chain links TRBV5-1 to TRBJ1-1; D not certain. The V end was cut by 4 bases, the J end by 1 base, with 8 bases between. The CDR3 consists of 13 residues. The germline V gene encodes CDR1 SGHRS and CDR2 YFSETQ.

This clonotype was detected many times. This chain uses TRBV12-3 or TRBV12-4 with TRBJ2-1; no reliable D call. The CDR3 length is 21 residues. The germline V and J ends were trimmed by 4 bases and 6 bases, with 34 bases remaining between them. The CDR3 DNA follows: TGTGCCAGCAGTTGGCTCTACGTAAGCCTGGGAACCAAGTCCGCCCGCAATGAGCAGTTCTTC. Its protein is CASSWLYVSLGTKSARNEQFF.

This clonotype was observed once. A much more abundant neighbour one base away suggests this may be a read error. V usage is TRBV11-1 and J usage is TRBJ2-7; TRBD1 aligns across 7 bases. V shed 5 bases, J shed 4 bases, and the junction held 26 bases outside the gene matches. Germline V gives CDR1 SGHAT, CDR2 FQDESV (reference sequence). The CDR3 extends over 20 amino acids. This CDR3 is CASSPHEFTGSGTDVYEQYF. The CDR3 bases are TGTGCCAGCAGCCCCCACGAATTCACAGGATCCGGGACAGACGTTTACGAGCAGTACTTC.

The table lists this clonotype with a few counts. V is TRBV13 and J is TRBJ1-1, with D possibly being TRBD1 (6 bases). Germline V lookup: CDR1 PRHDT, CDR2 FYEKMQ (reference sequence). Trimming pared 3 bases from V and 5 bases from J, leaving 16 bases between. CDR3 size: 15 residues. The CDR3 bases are TGTGCCAGCAGCTTGGAGGGGGGGAGAGGAACTGAAGCTTTCTTT. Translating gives CASSLEGGRGTEAFF.

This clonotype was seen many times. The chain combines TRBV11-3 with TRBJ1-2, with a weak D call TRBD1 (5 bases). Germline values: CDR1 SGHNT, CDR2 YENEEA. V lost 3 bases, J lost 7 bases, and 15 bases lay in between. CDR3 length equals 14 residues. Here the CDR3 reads CASSLSGGSAGYTF. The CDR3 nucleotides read TGTGCCAGCAGCTTGTCGGGGGGTTCGGCTGGCTACACCTTC.

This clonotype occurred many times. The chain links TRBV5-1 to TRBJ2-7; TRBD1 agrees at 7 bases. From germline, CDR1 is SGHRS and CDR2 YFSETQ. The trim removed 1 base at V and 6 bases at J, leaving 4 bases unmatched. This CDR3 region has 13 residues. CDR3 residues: CASSLNQGVEQYF. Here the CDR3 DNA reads TGCGCCAGCAGCTTGAATCAGGGGGTCGAGCAGTACTTC.

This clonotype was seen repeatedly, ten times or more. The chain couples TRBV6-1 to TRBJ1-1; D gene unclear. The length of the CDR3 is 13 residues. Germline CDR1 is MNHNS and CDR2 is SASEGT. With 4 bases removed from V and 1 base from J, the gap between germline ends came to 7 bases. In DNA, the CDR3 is TGTGCCAGCAGTGGTCGACAGAACACTGAAGCTTTCTTT. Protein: CASSGRQNTEAFF.

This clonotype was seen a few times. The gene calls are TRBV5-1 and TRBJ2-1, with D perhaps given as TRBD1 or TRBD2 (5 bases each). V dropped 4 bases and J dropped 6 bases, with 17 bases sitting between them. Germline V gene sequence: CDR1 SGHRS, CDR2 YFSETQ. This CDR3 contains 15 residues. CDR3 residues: CASSRTGTKGNEQFF. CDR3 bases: TGCGCCAGCAGCCGAACCGGGACGAAGGGCAATGAGCAGTTCTTC. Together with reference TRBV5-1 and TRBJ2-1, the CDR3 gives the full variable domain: KAGVTQTPRYLIKTRGQQVTLSCSPISGHRSVSWYQQTPGQGLQFLFEYFSETQRNKGNFPGRFSGRQFSNSRSEMNVSTLELGDSALYLCASSRTGTKGNEQFFGPGTRLTVL.

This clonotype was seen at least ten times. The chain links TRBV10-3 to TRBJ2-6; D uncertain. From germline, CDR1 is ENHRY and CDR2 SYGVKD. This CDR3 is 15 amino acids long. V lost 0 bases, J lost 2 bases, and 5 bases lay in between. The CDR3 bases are TGTGCCATCAGTGAGTCGGGGACTGGGGCCAACGTCCTGACTTTC. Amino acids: CAISESGTGANVLTF.